These 27 T cell receptor beta chains were sequenced from one sample in a study of blood T cells in healthy people across ages. A second PCR of about 6 to 12 cycles used a sample-barcoded 5' primer and a J-beta primer mix. TCRdb reprocessed the 5' RACE reads via MiXCR and lists one record per CDR3 protein. The sample holds around 1,000,000 distinct CDR3 sequences, about 25% seen once. Separately, the same data were catalogued under a study of T cells of mothers and their children.

The specimen was blood. The receptors here all came from a girl aged 2 to 10 in good health.

This chain connects TRBV9 to TRBJ2-7, with D perhaps matching TRBD2 (6 bases). The CDR3 runs 15 residues. The V end was cut by 3 bases, the J end by 2 bases, with 15 bases between. The germline V gene encodes CDR1 SGDLS and CDR2 YYNGEE. The CDR3 DNA reads as TGTGCCAGCAGCGACCGGGACTCATGGACCTACGAGCAGTACTTC. Its translation is CASSDRDSWTYEQYF.

The chain combines TRBV28 with TRBJ2-7; 8 positions agree with TRBD1. V lost 5 bases, J lost 5 bases, and 11 bases stayed unmatched. This CDR3 comprises 15 residues. Germline CDR1 and CDR2: MDHEN and SYDVKM. The chain's CDR3 is CASSPPGQDGDEQYF. CDR3 DNA: TGTGCCAGCAGTCCGCCGGGACAGGACGGAGACGAGCAGTACTTC. Drawing the rest from reference TRBV28 and TRBJ2-7, the complete variable domain is DVKVTQSSRYLVKRTGEKVFLECVQDMDHENMFWYRQDPGLGLRLIYFSYDVKMKEKGDIPEGYSVSREKKERFSLILESASTNQTSMYLCASSPPGQDGDEQYFGPGTRLTVT.

This clonotype was observed a handful of times. The rearrangement links TRBV7-9 to TRBJ1-2; TRBD1 matches at 7 bases. Germline CDR1 SEHNR, CDR2 FQNEAQ (reference sequence). Trimming at V came to 2 bases and at J to 3 bases, leaving 9 bases not matched to a gene. The CDR3 covers 16 residues. The CDR3, as DNA: TGTGCCAGCAGCTTAACCGGGGACAGCGGGGACTATGGCTACACCTTC. It specifies CASSLTGDSGDYGYTF. Complete variable domain (other parts from reference TRBV7-9 and TRBJ1-2): DTGVSQNPRHKITKRGQNVTFRCDPISEHNRLYWYRQTLGQGPEFLTYFQNEAQLEKSRLLSDRFSAERPKGSFSTLEIQRTEQGDSAMYLCASSLTGDSGDYGYTFGSGTRLTVV.

The chain carries TRBV4-2 and TRBJ2-1; 8 nucleotides line up with TRBD2. In germline, CDR1 is LGHNA, CDR2 YNFKEQ. The ends lost 1 base at V and 6 bases at J; junction bases unmatched: 8. CDR3 size: 16 residues. CDR3 nucleotide sequence: TGTGCCAGCAGCCAAGTAGGAAGTAGCGGGATCAATGAGCAGTTCTTC. This translates into CASSQVGSSGINEQFF.

The chain employs TRBV28 and TRBJ1-2; D not certain. Per the germline V gene, CDR1 is MDHEN and CDR2 is SYDVKM. The CDR3 runs 11 residues. V gave up 5 bases and J gave up 5 bases, with 6 bases separating them. The CDR3 DNA reads as TGTGCCAGCAGTATTCATTATGGCTACACCTTC. It encodes CASSIHYGYTF.

This clonotype was seen more than once but under ten times. This chain links TRBV6-2 or TRBV6-3 with TRBJ2-1; a possible D gene is TRBD2 (5 bases). V was pared by 0 bases and J by 6 bases, with 15 bases between. The germline V gene encodes CDR1 MNHEY and CDR2 SVGEGT. The CDR3 runs to 16 residues. CDR3 loop: CASSYSRGSKSNEQFF. The CDR3, as DNA: TGTGCCAGCAGTTACTCGAGAGGGAGCAAGTCCAATGAGCAGTTCTTC.

Regarding this clonotype: A much larger clone lies one base from this, so it may be a read error. The CDR3 carries no conserved terminal phenylalanine or tryptophan, so it likely arises from a read error. The rearrangement uses TRBV4-1 and TRBJ1-4; TRBD1 is a possible D gene (5 bases). CDR3 length: 16 residues. Germline lookup yields CDR1 MGHRA and CDR2 YSYEKL. Trimming pared 1 base from V and 7 bases from J, leaving 16 bases between. The CDR3, as DNA: TGCGCCAGCAGCCAAGTTGAGGGGCTCGTTCCTGAAAAACTGTTTCTT. Translation gives CASSQVEGLVPEKLFL.

The chain employs TRBV7-8 and TRBJ1-1, with 7 positions matching TRBD1. Germline CDR1 and CDR2: SGHVS and FQNEAQ. V shed 3 bases and J 8 bases; nucleotides not matched to a gene: 18. The CDR3 spans 17 residues. The CDR3 is CASSFGLGGRAGFEAFF. CDR3 coding DNA: TGTGCCAGCAGCTTTGGGTTAGGGGGCAGGGCTGGATTCGAAGCTTTCTTT.

DNA of the CDR3: TGTGCCAGCAGTCCCACGGGAGTAGGCACCTACGAGCAGTACTTC. This encodes CASSPTGVGTYEQYF. The chain employs TRBV12-3 or TRBV12-4 and TRBJ2-7; D is perhaps TRBD2 (6 bases). Trimming removed 5 bases from V and 2 bases from J, with 16 bases in between. This CDR3 is built from 15 residues.

This clonotype was counted between two and nine times. The chain joins TRBV29-1 to TRBJ2-5; 8 positions agree with TRBD2. This CDR3 spans 14 amino acids. Germline V gene lookup returns CDR1 SQVTM and CDR2 ANQGSEA. Trimming cost V 4 bases and J 2 bases; bases outside gene matches: 6. For the CDR3, the DNA is TGCAGCGTTGTACCAACTAGCGGTCAAGAGACCCAGTACTTC. Protein sequence: CSVVPTSGQETQYF.

This clonotype occurred a few times. The V call is TRBV29-1, the J call TRBJ2-5, with D unclear. CDR1 SQVTM and CDR2 ANQGSEA come from the germline V gene. V was clipped by 0 bases and J by 4 bases, with 15 bases between them. The CDR3 contains 15 residues. Here the CDR3 DNA reads TGCAGCGTTGAAGAGGCCCGTCCGGGTATAGAGACCCAGTACTTC. Protein: CSVEEARPGIETQYF.

V is TRBV7-6 and J is TRBJ2-1; perhaps TRBD1 as D (6 bases). The CDR3 runs to 15 residues. V was pared by 5 bases and J by 3 bases, with 14 bases between. The V gene's germline CDR1 is SGHVS and CDR2 FNYEAQ. The CDR3 DNA sequence: TGTGCCAGCAGCCAGCGTCAGGGGAACTACAATGAGCAGTTCTTC. Amino acid sequence: CASSQRQGNYNEQFF. Full variable domain (missing parts from reference TRBV7-6 and TRBJ2-1): GAGVSQSPRYKVTKRGQDVALRCDPISGHVSLYWYRQALGQGPEFLTYFNYEAQQDKSGLPNDRFSAERPEGSISTLTIQRTEQRDSAMYRCASSQRQGNYNEQFFGPGTRLTVL.

This clonotype was observed a handful of times. The chain links TRBV5-1 to TRBJ2-1; 12 nucleotides agree with TRBD2. CDR1 and CDR2 (germline): SGHRS, YFSETQ. The CDR3 is 16 residues long. V lost 0 bases to trimming and J lost 7 bases; unmatched junction nucleotides: 5. The CDR3 is CASSLERGLAGNEQFF. For the CDR3, the DNA is TGCGCCAGCAGCTTGGAGAGGGGACTAGCGGGTAATGAGCAGTTCTTC. Combining the CDR3 with reference TRBV5-1 and TRBJ2-1 gives the whole variable domain KAGVTQTPRYLIKTRGQQVTLSCSPISGHRSVSWYQQTPGQGLQFLFEYFSETQRNKGNFPGRFSGRQFSNSRSEMNVSTLELGDSALYLCASSLERGLAGNEQFFGPGTRLTVL.

The chain has TRBV6-6 and TRBJ2-7; the D is unclear. Germline assignment: CDR1 MNHNY and CDR2 SVGAGI (reference sequence). The CDR3 extends over 14 amino acids. Trimming removed 7 bases from V and 1 base from J, with 14 bases in between. CDR3 sequence reads: CASTPDWRSYEQYF. The CDR3 DNA follows: TGTGCCAGCACCCCTGACTGGAGATCCTACGAGCAGTACTTC.

In its sample, this clonotype was seen a few times. This chain uses TRBV12-5 with TRBJ2-3; no clear D gene. This CDR3 region has 14 residues. V lost 1 base, J lost 2 bases, and 7 bases lay in between. From germline, CDR1 is LGHNT and CDR2 FRNRAP. The CDR3 coding sequence is TGTGCTAGTGGTTTGGCGTATCTCACAGATACGCAGTATTTT. Translated, it gives CASGLAYLTDTQYF.

In nucleotides, the CDR3 is TGTGCCAGCTCACCACGGGGACACTTGACCTACGAGCAGTACTTC. This translates into CASSPRGHLTYEQYF. V gene TRBV18 combines with J gene TRBJ2-7; weak D call: TRBD1 (6 bases). Trimming left V 1 base short and J 2 bases short, with 12 bases between. The CDR3 runs 15 residues. The germline V gene encodes CDR1 KGHSH and CDR2 LQKENI.

This rearrangement joins TRBV29-1 to TRBJ2-7; D might be TRBD1 (6 bases). CDR1 and CDR2 from the germline V gene are SQVTM and ANQGSEA. There are 15 residues in the CDR3. V was clipped by 0 bases and J by 2 bases, with 14 bases between them. This chain's CDR3 is CSVEDHRQETYEQYF. The CDR3 coding sequence is TGCAGCGTTGAAGATCACCGACAGGAGACCTACGAGCAGTACTTC.

This clonotype has a handful of counts. The V and J genes are TRBV9 and TRBJ2-4, with 10 bases matching TRBD2. The V gene's germline CDR1 is SGDLS and CDR2 YYNGEE. Trimming cost V 3 bases and J 6 bases; bases outside gene matches: 3. This CDR3 contains 14 residues. CDR3 in amino acids: CASSAGTSVNIQYF. As DNA, the CDR3 is TGTGCCAGCAGCGCCGGGACTAGCGTAAACATTCAGTACTTC.

This clonotype was found many times. The gene calls are TRBV2 and TRBJ2-5; D remains unclear. The CDR3 runs to 12 residues. Trimming left V 3 bases short and J 4 bases short, with 6 bases between. Germline V gene sequence: CDR1 SNHLY, CDR2 FYNNEI. The DNA for the CDR3 is TGTGCCAGCAGTGAGCTAAGAGAGACCCAGTACTTC. The encoded protein is CASSELRETQYF. Full variable domain (outside the CDR3, taken from reference TRBV2 and TRBJ2-5): EPEVTQTPSHQVTQMGQEVILRCVPISNHLYFYWYRQILGQKVEFLVSFYNNEISEKSEIFDDQFSVERPDGSNFTLKIRSTKLEDSAMYFCASSELRETQYFGPGTRLLVL.

The rearrangement uses TRBV29-1 and TRBJ1-2; D remains ambiguous. This CDR3 spans 14 amino acids. Trimming shortened V by 3 bases and J by 4 bases, and 15 bases separated the two germline ends. CDR1 and CDR2 from the germline V gene are SQVTM and ANQGSEA. As DNA, the CDR3 is TGCAGCGTTGAGGGGAGCGAGGGATTCTATGGCTACACCTTC. Translation: CSVEGSEGFYGYTF.

This clonotype was detected a few times. The chain is built from TRBV5-6 and TRBJ2-5, with D hard to call. Germline V gene lookup returns CDR1 SGHDT and CDR2 YYEEEE. This CDR3 has 13 amino acids. V lost 4 bases to trimming and J lost 3 bases, with 10 bases between them. CDR3 amino acids: CASSGRLEETQYF. The CDR3 nucleotides read TGTGCCAGCAGCGGACGGCTTGAAGAGACCCAGTACTTC. Full variable domain (missing parts from reference TRBV5-6 and TRBJ2-5): DAGVTQSPTHLIKTRGQQVTLRCSPKSGHDTVSWYQQALGQGPQFIFQYYEEEERQRGNFPDRFSGHQFPNYSSELNVNALLLGDSALYLCASSGRLEETQYFGPGTRLLVL.

Only a few counts were recorded for this clonotype. The chain joins TRBV18 to TRBJ2-5; D is undetermined. Germline CDR1 and CDR2: KGHSH and LQKENI. The CDR3 contains 13 residues. Trimming removed 3 bases from V and 5 bases from J, with 10 bases in between. The DNA of the CDR3 is TGTGCCAGCTCACCCCAAACTCGGGAGACCCAGTACTTC. Translation gives CASSPQTRETQYF.

The rearrangement links TRBV5-1 to TRBJ2-1; D may be TRBD1 or TRBD2 (5 bases each). The CDR3 has 16 amino acids. Germline V gene data show CDR1 as SGHRS and CDR2 as YFSETQ. Trimming took off 4 bases at V and 3 bases at J, with 17 bases between the two ends. The CDR3 is CASSGRRDDSYNEQFF. The CDR3 bases are TGCGCCAGCAGCGGCCGCCGGGACGACAGCTACAATGAGCAGTTCTTC.

This chain joins TRBV20-1 and TRBJ2-5; D unresolved. The CDR3 sequence is 13 residues long. Trimming shortened V by 3 bases and J by 11 bases, and 19 bases separated the two germline ends. Germline V gene lookup returns CDR1 DFQATT and CDR2 SNEGSKA (reference sequence). The CDR3 DNA follows: TGCAGTGCTAGTAGTAGGTCGGCGGAAGAGCAGTACTTC. Amino acids: CSASSRSAEEQYF.

Only a few counts were recorded for this clonotype. The genes are TRBV29-1 and TRBJ1-5; TRBD1 might be the D (6 bases). The V end was cut by 5 bases, the J end by 0 bases, with 14 bases between. Germline lookup yields CDR1 SQVTM and CDR2 ANQGSEA. This CDR3 has 15 residues. The CDR3 DNA reads as TGCAGCGTTTCCGGGACGGACAGTAGCAATCAGCCCCAGCATTTT. Its translation is CSVSGTDSSNQPQHF.

The V gene is TRBV7-2, the J gene TRBJ2-3, with D maybe TRBD2 (5 bases). V shed 2 bases and J shed 1 base, with 10 bases lying between them. The germline CDR1 and CDR2 sequences are SGHTA and FQGNSA. The CDR3 totals 15 residues. CDR3 amino acids: CASSLSGPGTDTQYF. The CDR3 region has the DNA TGTGCCAGCAGCTTAAGCGGTCCAGGCACAGATACGCAGTATTTT. The complete variable domain, with remaining parts taken from reference TRBV7-2 and TRBJ2-3, reads GAGVSQSPSNKVTEKGKDVELRCDPISGHTALYWYRQSLGQGLEFLIYFQGNSAPDKSGLPSDRFSAERTGGSVSTLTIQRTQQEDSAVYLCASSLSGPGTDTQYFGPGTRLTVL.

The V gene is TRBV20-1, the J gene TRBJ1-6; a possible D gene is TRBD1 (5 bases). Germline V lookup: CDR1 DFQATT, CDR2 SNEGSKA (reference sequence). This CDR3 comprises 15 residues. V lost 0 bases to trimming and J lost 6 bases, with 12 bases between them. CDR3 nucleotide sequence: TGCAGTGCTAGAGACAGGGAGGGGACTAATTCACCCCTCCACTTT. Its protein is CSARDREGTNSPLHF.